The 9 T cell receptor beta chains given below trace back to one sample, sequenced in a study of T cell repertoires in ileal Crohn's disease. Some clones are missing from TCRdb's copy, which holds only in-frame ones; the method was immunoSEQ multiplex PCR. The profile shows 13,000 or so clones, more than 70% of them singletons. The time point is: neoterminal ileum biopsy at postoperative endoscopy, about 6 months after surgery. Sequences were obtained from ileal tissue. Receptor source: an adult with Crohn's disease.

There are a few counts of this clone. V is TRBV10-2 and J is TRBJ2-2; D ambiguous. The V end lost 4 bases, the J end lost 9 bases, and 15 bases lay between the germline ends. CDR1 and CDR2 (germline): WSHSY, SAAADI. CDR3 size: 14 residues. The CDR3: CASSVTPSSRELFF. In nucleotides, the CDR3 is TGCGCCAGCAGTGTAACTCCGTCAAGCCGGGAGCTGTTTTTT.

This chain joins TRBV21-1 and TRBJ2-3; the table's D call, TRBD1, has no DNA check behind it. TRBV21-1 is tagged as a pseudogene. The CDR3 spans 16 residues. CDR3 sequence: CASSTPGQGSTDTQYF. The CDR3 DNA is TGTGCCAGCAGCACTCCGGGACAGGGGAGCACAGATACGCAGTATTTT.

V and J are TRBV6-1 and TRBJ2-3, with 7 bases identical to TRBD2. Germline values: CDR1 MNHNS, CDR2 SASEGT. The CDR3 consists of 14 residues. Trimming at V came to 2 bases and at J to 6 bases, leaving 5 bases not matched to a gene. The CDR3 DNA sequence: TGTGCCAGCAGTGAATACCGGCGGGGGGATACGCAGTATTTT. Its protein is CASSEYRRGDTQYF.

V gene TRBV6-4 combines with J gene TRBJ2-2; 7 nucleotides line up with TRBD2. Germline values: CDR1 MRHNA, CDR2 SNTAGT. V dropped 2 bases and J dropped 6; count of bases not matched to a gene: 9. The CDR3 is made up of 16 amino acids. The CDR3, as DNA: TGTGCCAGCAGTGACGCCGGGGGGACTGGTCCCGGGGAGCTGTTTTTT. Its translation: CASSDAGGTGPGELFF.

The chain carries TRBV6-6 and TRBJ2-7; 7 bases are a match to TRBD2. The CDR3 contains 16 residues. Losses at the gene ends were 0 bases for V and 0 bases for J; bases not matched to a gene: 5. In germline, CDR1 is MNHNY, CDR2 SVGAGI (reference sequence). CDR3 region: CASSYSLAALSYEQYF. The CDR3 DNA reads TGTGCCAGCAGTTACTCGCTAGCGGCCCTCTCCTACGAGCAGTACTTC.

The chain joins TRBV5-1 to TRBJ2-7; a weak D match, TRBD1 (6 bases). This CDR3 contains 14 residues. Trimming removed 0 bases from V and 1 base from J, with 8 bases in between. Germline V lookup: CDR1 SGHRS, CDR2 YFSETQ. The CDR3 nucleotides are TGCGCCAGCAGCTTGGGGCAGGGGTCCTACGAGCAGTACTTC. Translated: CASSLGQGSYEQYF.

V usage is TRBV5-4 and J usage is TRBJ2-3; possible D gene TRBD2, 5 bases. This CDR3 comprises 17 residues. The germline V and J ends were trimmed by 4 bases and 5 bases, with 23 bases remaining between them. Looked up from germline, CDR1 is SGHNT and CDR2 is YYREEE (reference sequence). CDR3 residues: CASSADQLVFQVDTQYF. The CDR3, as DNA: TGTGCCAGCAGCGCAGACCAACTAGTCTTCCAGGTAGATACGCAGTATTTT.

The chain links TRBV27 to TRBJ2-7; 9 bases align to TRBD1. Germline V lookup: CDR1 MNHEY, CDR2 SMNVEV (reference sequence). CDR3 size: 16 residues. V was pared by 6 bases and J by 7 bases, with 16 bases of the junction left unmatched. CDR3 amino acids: CASSEGTGIGMGEQYF. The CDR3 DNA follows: TGTGCCAGCAGCGAAGGGACAGGGATAGGAATGGGGGAGCAGTACTTC.

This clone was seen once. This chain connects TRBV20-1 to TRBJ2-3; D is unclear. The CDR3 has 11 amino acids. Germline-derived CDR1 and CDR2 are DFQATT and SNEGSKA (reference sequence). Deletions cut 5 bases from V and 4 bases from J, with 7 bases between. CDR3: CSAPVSDTQYF. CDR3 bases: TGCAGTGCTCCGGTGTCAGATACGCAGTATTTT.